This T cell receptor beta chain was captured in a study of T cells in Graves' hyperthyroidism and ophthalmopathy (dated by TCRdb to 2018 to 2020). In the study overall: Peripheral blood was collected at initial diagnosis, before any treatment. A discovery cohort of about a hundred patients, 43 with Graves' ophthalmopathy and approximately 55 with stable Graves' hyperthyroidism, was used to find distinguishing TCR V-J signatures. Thyroid tissue and blood T-cell repertoires from about six Graves' hyperthyroidism patients were also compared in the study. The 100 or so discovery patients were divided at random into training and test sets in a 7:3 ratio. Once sampling was done, hyperthyroidism patients were given methimazole at a starting dose of 30 mg daily, whereas ophthalmopathy patients were given high-dose intravenous methylprednisolone. The paper reports TCR Vbeta CDR3 sequencing of over 130 peripheral blood samples: around 45 ophthalmopathy, approximately 74 hyperthyroidism and around 17 progressor patients. Prospective prediction of ophthalmopathy was tested in an independent validation cohort of approximately 19 hyperthyroidism patients and 17 patients who later progressed to ophthalmopathy.

In the ophthalmopathy patients, disease was moderately to severely active, with a Clinical Activity Score of 3 or more, a NOSPECS grade of 4 or more, and a duration of less than 3 months. Exclusion was applied to patients with uncontrolled infections, other autoimmune diseases, pregnancy or lactation. Diagnoses were established on the basis of clinical symptoms, serum thyroxine and TRAb, thyroid ultrasound, and orbital computed tomography. PBMCs were separated from under 11 ml of fresh peripheral blood using Ficoll-Paque density gradient centrifugation. Total RNA was extracted using Trizol reagent, and RNA quality was assessed on an Agilent 2100 Bioanalyzer. Broad study findings and their caveats: Ophthalmopathy was separated from stable hyperthyroidism by a 13 V-J signature model, with approximately 90% sensitivity and just over 81% specificity obtained in cross-validation and 80%/75% obtained in testing. In validation, the model predicted progression to ophthalmopathy with approximately 71% sensitivity and roughly 75% specificity, a median of 6.5 months before onset. No statistical method was used to set the sample size in advance, and investigators knew the group allocation. Blood samples also contained most of the expanded thyroid clonotypes (frequency above 0.001), which suggests that blood repertoires may reflect thyroid immune responses.

TCR beta CDR3 regions were amplified from RNA transcripts. The first round of RT-PCR for the TCR CDR3 was performed with the HTBI primer set and the Qiagen OneStep RT-PCR kit. Libraries were constructed in a second round of multiplex PCR, after which size selection and purification were performed. Libraries were sequenced paired-end with 100 bp reads on an Illumina HiSeq2000. Concerning the study's data processing: SOAPnuke was used to process the raw data, with reads discarded if the reads contained adapters or uncalled bases, had a mean Phred below 15, or lacked an exact constant-primer or identifier match. COPE v1.2.5 was used to merge the high-quality paired reads, and each unique nucleotide sequence was defined as a clonotype. MiTCR v1.1 was used to align the clonotypes against IMGT TRBV, TRBD and TRBJ reference segments. Only V-J combinations with frequency above 0.0001, covering 98% to 99.2% of repertoires, were analysed. The TCS score was defined as F50 (clonal expansion) divided by E x V (chaos), with BLOSUM62-based TCRdist calculated between CDR3 peptides within each V-J. Welch's t-statistics and random forest reduced roughly 500 V-J features to roughly 13, which were used in a naive Bayes classifier (R e1071). The raw public data were reprocessed by TCRdb itself: fastp quality trimming at Q25, MiXCR clonotype calling, in-frame beta chains only. Each entry merges the rows of one CDR3 protein and shows their most common DNA and genes. The authors' filters were not applied to this entry. This sample is represented by hundreds of thousands of distinct CDR3 sequences; 15% to 20% of them were singletons. The top ten clonotypes cover approximately 48% of the sample.

A remark on this clonotype: Its antigen is unknown. No much larger clonotype is one base removed from it; base qualities were not supplied.

The sample taken for sequencing was blood. The TCR sequence derives from a man aged 40-49 years with Graves' ophthalmopathy.

Read as DNA, the sequence is TGTGCCAGTAGTATGCTTAGGGGCGATGAGCAGTTCTTC. This sequence encodes CASSMLRGDEQFF. The chain couples TRBV19 to TRBJ2-1; 5 matching bases give a weak D call of TRBD1. Relative to germline, V is 3 bases shorter and J is 8 bases shorter, with 11 bases between their ends. The CDR3 has 13 amino acids, counting the end cysteine and phenylalanine. This entry keeps only the CDR3 DNA: 39 bases, framed from base 1. CDR1 and CDR2 are read off the germline V gene (reference sequence) as LNHDA and SQIVND.